The subject of this entry is one T cell receptor beta chain. This CDR3 has 13 residues. Germline lookup yields CDR1 MNHNS and CDR2 SASEGT. Trimming removed 4 bases from V and 4 bases from J, with 10 bases in between. Measured with immunoSEQ multiplex PCR; TCRdb has only the in-frame clones, and not every one. The sample holds roughly 67,000 clones, 70% to 90% seen once. The source of the sample is a study of OX40 agonist ivuxolimab in advanced cancers. The TCR comes from an adult with an advanced solid tumor such as melanoma, head and neck, liver or kidney cancer. The sequencing here drew on CD4+ or CD8+ T cells sorted from blood, taken in a trial of the OX40 agonist ivuxolimab. J is TRBJ1-1 and V is TRBV6-1; D gene ambiguous. DNA for the CDR3: TGTGCCAGCAGTGGGCACCTGAGCACTGAAGCTTTCTTT. Protein product: CASSGHLSTEAFF.